This entry concerns a single TCR beta chain. These data originate in a study of Ad26.COV2.S vaccination and SARS-CoV-2 variants. Looked up from germline, CDR1 is LGHNA and CDR2 is YSLEER. The CDR3 length is 16 residues. Trimming shortened V by 1 base and J by 4 bases, and 16 bases separated the two germline ends. Only in-frame clones appear in the TCRdb table, and some are missing; sequencing was by immunoSEQ multiplex PCR. The sample contains roughly 150,000 clones, about nine tenths of which appear only once. The TCR was taken from a human donor who had recovered from COVID-19. The material sequenced was peripheral blood, taken after recovery from COVID-19. V gene TRBV4-3 combines with J gene TRBJ1-1; D is uncertain. As DNA, the CDR3 is TGCGCCAGCAGCCAAGTTTGGGCAGACTCGGGCACTGAAGCTTTCTTT. Its translation is CASSQVWADSGTEAFF.